A single TCR beta chain is shown here with its context. It lacks a known antigen. Per-base qualities were not stored, and no clone one base away is much larger. TCR alpha and beta chain libraries were amplified separately from the second PCR step onward. To determine each donor's CMV status, fresh PBMCs were stimulated overnight with CMV viral lysate, and IFNgamma production from CD4+ T cells was then assessed. Using Miltenyi beads, CD4 T cells were first positively selected, and CD8 T cells were then positively selected from the CD4-negative fraction. Cells stained for CD3, CD4, CD8, CD45RA, CD27 and a live/dead dye were sorted on a BD Aria II into four subsets by CD45RA and CD27. Blood came from a few healthy volunteers, each fractionated into CD4 and CD8 T cells and then into four differentiation subsets. Around 110 ml of peripheral blood was collected from each donor, and PBMC were isolated by Ficoll-Paque PLUS density-gradient centrifugation. After sorting, cells were lysed in RLT buffer, RNA was extracted using a Qiagen RNeasy kit, and the extracted RNA was stored at -80 degrees C.

Taken from the germline V gene, the CDR1 and CDR2 loops are SGHAT and FQNNGV. Its CDR3 holds 17 amino acids, cysteine through phenylalanine. Only the CDR3 DNA stays, 51 bases, in frame from base 1. Ends trimmed: V by 1 base, J by 3 bases; bases unmatched to a gene: 6. These data belong to a study of naive and memory T cell subsets (dated by TCRdb to the late 2010s). Context from the whole study: Sorted naive and memory T cell subsets from peripheral blood were analyzed in the study using a UMI-based, open-source pipeline for TCR alpha and beta sequencing. The results of the functional CMV T cell responses matched the IgG serology results in every case. RNA was DNase-treated and reverse transcribed with TCR constant-region primers, mostly using SuperScript III.

To prepare the library, UMI-ligation and nested PCR was applied. An equimolar mix of two oligonucleotides covering both TRBC1 and TRBC2 was used as the beta constant-region primer. Four rounds of PCR, combining the SP2 primer with nested alpha and beta constant-region primers, were used to amplify the ligated cDNA. A single-stranded oligonucleotide containing the SP2 primer and a 12-nucleotide UMI was joined to the 3' end of the cDNA by T4 RNA ligase 1. The ligation reaction was incubated at 16°C for about 20-24 hours. PCR2 was typically run as a SYBR Green qPCR and stopped at a predetermined threshold to prevent over-amplification. Agencourt AMPure XP magnetic beads were used for all purifications after the first. Library amounts were measured by Qubit and library quality was assessed on a TapeStation, where the main peak was expected at around 650 bp. Pooled libraries were sequenced on an Illumina MiSeq with v2 2x251 paired-end kits, typically giving roughly 0.9-2.3 million reads per sample. Each sample's library went into the pool at approximately 4.3 nM, and roughly 5-8% PhiX was added to help with cluster recognition. The authors processed their data as follows. Using tag matching that tolerated one base-pair mismatch, Decombinator assigned V and J genes to FASTQ reads that had been processed by Demultiplexor. Collapsinator used UMIs to correct both sequencing errors and frequency errors arising from PCR heterogeneity. CDR3Translator translated TCRs and extracted CDR3s from the conserved cysteine to the FGXG phenylalanine, flagging non-productive sequences. Gini, Shannon entropy and inverse Simpson indices were calculated on repertoires subsampled to equal numbers of UMI-defined TCRs. Within the linear range, a power law was fitted by maximum likelihood to the distributions of clonotype abundance. For one naive CD8 sample, the pipeline and MIGEC produced similar UMI counts, unique TCR numbers and clonal distributions. One analysis removed from the naive repertoire any naive TCRs that were also found in any memory subset from the same donor. Repertoires were searched for several thousand CMV-associated CDR3 sequences compiled from VDJdb and a published dataset. TCRdb's own reprocessing of the public reads used fastp at Q25 and MiXCR and kept productive beta chains. Rows are unified per CDR3 protein, each entry keeping the most common DNA and genes. These V and J calls are TCRdb output, not the study's own analysis. The sample yields about 150,000 distinct CDR3 sequences; over 20% were counted once. In total, the top ten clones hold about 0.11% of the sample.

The paper's findings and limits, for the study overall: After error correction, over 90% of naive TCR sequences appeared only once, giving much steeper abundance distributions than memory subsets. No ground truth was available to validate the repertoire findings for the naive and memory subsets. RNA-based TCR counts may be influenced by expression changes linked to T cell activation and differentiation. A few larger clonotypes were found in naive repertoires, especially CD8, and these larger clonotypes were possibly memory cells re-expressing CD45RA. In both CD4 and CD8 cells, a rise in Gini index and a fall in Shannon and inverse Simpson diversity were observed from naive through CM, EM and EMRA. A clonotype was defined as a single alpha or beta chain sequence rather than as a paired alpha/beta receptor. TCR abundance followed a power law whose exponent differed between naive and memory subsets but was consistent across the three individuals.

What was sequenced was naive CD4+ T cells from blood. Interpreted using the paper, the cell subset or site label stands for: naive T cells, CD45RA high CD27+. This sequence originates from a human donor in good health. Recombination linked TRBV11-2 to TRBJ2-1; the central 10 bases match TRBD2. The CDR3 protein is CASSLVSSGGVYNEQFF. The bases are TGTGCCAGCAGCTTAGTGTCTAGCGGGGGAGTCTACAATGAGCAGTTCTTC.